The next 21 T cell receptor beta chains were all read from a single sample in a study of T-cell memory formation after mild COVID-19. From the 5' RACE reads, TCRdb called clonotypes with MiXCR, one entry per CDR3 protein. Of under 400,000 distinct CDR3 sequences listed, 21% are singletons. What was sequenced was PBMCs or a T cell subset sorted from them (not recorded which). The receptors here all came from an adult woman who had mild COVID-19 (a few samples of this study predate the infection). Cell type and time point are not known.

This clonotype appeared a few times. The rearrangement uses TRBV2 and TRBJ2-7; TRBD2 is a possible D gene (5 bases). The CDR3 runs to 12 residues. The germline CDR1 and CDR2 sequences are SNHLY and FYNNEI. V lost 7 bases and J 1 base, leaving 8 bases between the germline ends. CDR3 loop: CASKAGSYEQYF. The CDR3 region has the DNA TGTGCCAGCAAGGCGGGTTCCTACGAGCAGTACTTC.

The chain employs TRBV7-2 and TRBJ2-7; weak D call: TRBD2 (6 bases). The CDR3 loop spans 14 amino acids. V was shortened by 4 bases and J by 0 bases, with 10 bases between the two germline ends. Looked up from germline, CDR1 is SGHTA and CDR2 is FQGNSA. The CDR3 DNA reads as TGTGCCAGCAGCTCCGGGACTTTCTCCTACGAGCAGTACTTC. The encoded protein is CASSSGTFSYEQYF.

Here the CDR3 reads CASSERGGRVSYEQYF. The CDR3 DNA follows: TGTGCCAGCAGTGAACGGGGCGGGAGGGTCTCCTACGAGCAGTACTTC. V and J are TRBV2 and TRBJ2-7; 9 bases are a match to TRBD2. This CDR3 contains 16 residues. CDR1 is SNHLY, CDR2 FYNNEI, per germline. With 2 bases clipped from V and 0 bases from J, the junction kept 5 bases outside the gene matches.

This chain links TRBV5-1 with TRBJ1-2; no reliable D call. CDR3 length: 13 residues. The V end lost 4 bases, the J end lost 4 bases, and 11 bases lay between the germline ends. In germline, CDR1 is SGHRS, CDR2 YFSETQ. CDR3 protein: CASSERVGYGYTF. In nucleotides, the CDR3 is TGCGCCAGCAGCGAACGGGTAGGCTATGGCTACACCTTC.

This clonotype came up many times. The chain uses TRBV5-1 and TRBJ2-1; D gene ambiguous. Per germline, CDR1 SGHRS and CDR2 YFSETQ. CDR3 length equals 15 residues. V lost 5 bases and J lost 0, with 12 bases in between. The CDR3 reads CASRLSLSSYNEQFF. The CDR3 coding sequence is TGCGCCAGCAGACTAAGCCTGAGCTCCTACAATGAGCAGTTCTTC.

This clonotype was recorded a few times. The chain joins TRBV12-3 or TRBV12-4 to TRBJ2-1, with 8 bases that match TRBD1. The CDR3 is made up of 13 amino acids. The J segment lost 8 bases and the V segment lost 4 bases, leaving 4 bases of the junction unmatched. The CDR3 DNA reads as TGTGCCAGCAGTTCGGACAGGGTGCATGAGCAGTTCTTC. Its protein product is CASSSDRVHEQFF.

V and J are TRBV7-9 and TRBJ1-1; TRBD1 agrees at 7 bases. Germline assignment: CDR1 SEHNR and CDR2 FQNEAQ (reference sequence). The CDR3 covers 13 residues. J lost 2 bases, V lost 6 bases, and 3 bases had no gene match. CDR3 in DNA: TGTGCCAGCAGACGGGACAGAAACACTGAAGCTTTCTTT. Amino acids: CASRRDRNTEAFF.

For the CDR3, the DNA is TGCGCCAGCAGCCCGGACAGGGGAGACTATGGCTACACCTTC. Translated: CASSPDRGDYGYTF. The chain recombines TRBV5-1 with TRBJ1-2; 9 nucleotides agree with TRBD1. The V gene's germline CDR1 is SGHRS and CDR2 YFSETQ. The trim removed 4 bases at V and 3 bases at J, leaving 4 bases unmatched. This CDR3 is 14 amino acids long. The full variable domain, with the rest looked up from reference TRBV5-1 and TRBJ1-2, is KAGVTQTPRYLIKTRGQQVTLSCSPISGHRSVSWYQQTPGQGLQFLFEYFSETQRNKGNFPGRFSGRQFSNSRSEMNVSTLELGDSALYLCASSPDRGDYGYTFGSGTRLTVV.

This clonotype showed up just a few times. The rearrangement links TRBV18 to TRBJ2-3, with 8 positions matching TRBD2. The CDR3 is 15 amino acids. Germline lookup yields CDR1 KGHSH and CDR2 LQKENI. V shed 2 bases and J 4 bases; nucleotides not matched to a gene: 5. CDR3 in DNA: TGTGCCAGCTCACCAGCCAGCGGGGGAGCAGATACGCAGTATTTT. This codes for CASSPASGGADTQYF. Looking up the rest from reference TRBV18 and TRBJ2-3 gives the full variable domain: NAGVMQNPRHLVRRRGQEARLRCSPMKGHSHVYWYRQLPEEGLKFMVYLQKENIIDESGMPKERFSAEFPKEGPSILRIQQVVRGDSAAYFCASSPASGGADTQYFGPGTRLTVL.

V usage is TRBV7-3 and J usage is TRBJ1-1, with 9 nucleotides matching TRBD1. The CDR3 is 14 residues long. With V trimmed by 0 bases and J by 14 bases, 10 bases remained unmatched. Germline CDR1 and CDR2: SGHTA and FQGTGA. CDR3 DNA: TGTGCCAGCAGCTTAACCCCCGGACAGGGGACGGTATTCTTT. Translation gives CASSLTPGQGTVFF.

J is TRBJ2-1 and V is TRBV7-6; the match to TRBD2 covers 11 bases. Trimming removed 4 bases from V and 5 bases from J; junction bases left unmatched: 7. Germline loops: CDR1 SGHVS, CDR2 FNYEAQ. This CDR3 region has 16 residues. CDR3 in amino acids: CASSSLVAGGNNEQFF. The CDR3 DNA is TGTGCCAGCAGCTCCCTTGTAGCGGGGGGGAACAATGAGCAGTTCTTC.

This clonotype has a handful of counts. The chain uses TRBV10-2 and TRBJ1-1, with D tentatively TRBD1 (5 bases). The V end lost 10 bases, the J end lost 1 base, and 13 bases lay between the germline ends. The CDR3 extends over 13 amino acids. The germline gives CDR1 WSHSY, CDR2 SAAADI. The CDR3 coding sequence is TGCGCCACCAAATCGGACACGAACACTGAAGCTTTCTTT. As protein: CATKSDTNTEAFF.

V and J are TRBV5-1 and TRBJ2-1; 10 bases map to TRBD2. The V gene end was trimmed by 2 bases and the J gene end by 8 bases; junction bases not matched to a gene: 10. CDR3 length: 16 residues. From germline, CDR1 is SGHRS and CDR2 YFSETQ. The CDR3 coding sequence is TGCGCCAGCAGCTTTTTACAGCGGGAGGGCTTTGATGAGCAGTTCTTC. Protein sequence: CASSFLQREGFDEQFF.

This clonotype was observed a handful of times. The V gene is TRBV12-3 or TRBV12-4, the J gene TRBJ1-5; 9 nucleotides match TRBD1. V gave up 6 bases and J gave up 4 bases; unmatched junction bases: 1. This CDR3 has 13 amino acids. In nucleotides, the CDR3 is TGTGCCAGCAGGACAGGGGGGAATCAGCCCCAGCATTTT. Protein: CASRTGGNQPQHF.

This clonotype has more than one count but fewer than ten. The V gene is TRBV6-2 or TRBV6-3, the J gene TRBJ1-2, with a tentative D call TRBD1 (5 bases). CDR1 MNHEY and CDR2 SVGEGT come from the germline V gene. The CDR3 is 13 amino acids. With 6 bases removed from V and 4 bases from J, the gap between germline ends came to 12 bases. The CDR3 here is CASRTTAAYGYTF. CDR3 bases: TGTGCCAGCAGAACGACAGCCGCCTATGGCTACACCTTC.

This clonotype was seen a few times. The chain employs TRBV7-9 and TRBJ1-5, with D possibly being TRBD1 (6 bases). There are 13 residues in the CDR3. V dropped 4 bases and J dropped 3 bases, with 7 bases sitting between them. Germline V gene lookup returns CDR1 SEHNR and CDR2 FQNEAQ (reference sequence). The CDR3 DNA reads TGTGCCAGCAGCTCAGGGGACAATCAGCCCCAGCATTTT. The encoded protein is CASSSGDNQPQHF.

This clonotype was recorded at least ten times. V and J are TRBV5-1 and TRBJ1-1; unclear D gene. This CDR3 is 14 amino acids long. Trimming took 0 bases from V and 3 from J, leaving 9 bases between them. Per the germline V gene, CDR1 is SGHRS and CDR2 is YFSETQ. CDR3 in amino acids: CASSLEPGDTEAFF. In DNA, the CDR3 is TGCGCCAGCAGCTTGGAACCCGGGGACACTGAAGCTTTCTTT.

The chain is built from TRBV29-1 and TRBJ1-1; D uncertain. The germline V gene has CDR1 SQVTM and CDR2 ANQGSEA. V lost 4 bases, J lost 4 bases, and 7 bases lay in between. This CDR3 contains 11 residues. CDR3 DNA: TGCAGCGTTGGATTGGGCACTGAAGCTTTCTTT. Its protein is CSVGLGTEAFF.

This clonotype was detected a few times. The rearrangement uses TRBV7-9 and TRBJ2-5; 8 nucleotides line up with TRBD1. The J segment lost 5 bases and the V segment lost 5 bases, leaving 10 bases of the junction unmatched. Looked up from germline, CDR1 is SEHNR and CDR2 is FQNEAQ (reference sequence). This CDR3 comprises 15 residues. The DNA of the CDR3 is TGTGCCAGCAGCGCCGGACAGGGATGGCGGGAGACCCAGTACTTC. It specifies CASSAGQGWRETQYF.

This chain connects TRBV11-3 to TRBJ2-7, with TRBD1 as a possible D gene (6 bases). V lost 5 bases and J 5 bases, leaving 19 bases between the germline ends. The CDR3 is made up of 15 amino acids. Germline CDR1 SGHNT, CDR2 YENEEA. The CDR3 DNA is TGTGCCAGCAGCCCCGGAACAACAGGGTCCCACGAGCAGTACTTC. Protein: CASSPGTTGSHEQYF.

This sequence joins TRBV7-3 and TRBJ2-2; D not certain. CDR3 size: 17 residues. Germline assignment: CDR1 SGHTA and CDR2 FQGTGA. V lost 0 bases and J 1 base, leaving 12 bases between the germline ends. The CDR3: CASSLTVGHLNTGELFF. As DNA, the CDR3 is TGTGCCAGCAGCTTAACGGTTGGTCATCTGAACACCGGGGAGCTGTTTTTT.